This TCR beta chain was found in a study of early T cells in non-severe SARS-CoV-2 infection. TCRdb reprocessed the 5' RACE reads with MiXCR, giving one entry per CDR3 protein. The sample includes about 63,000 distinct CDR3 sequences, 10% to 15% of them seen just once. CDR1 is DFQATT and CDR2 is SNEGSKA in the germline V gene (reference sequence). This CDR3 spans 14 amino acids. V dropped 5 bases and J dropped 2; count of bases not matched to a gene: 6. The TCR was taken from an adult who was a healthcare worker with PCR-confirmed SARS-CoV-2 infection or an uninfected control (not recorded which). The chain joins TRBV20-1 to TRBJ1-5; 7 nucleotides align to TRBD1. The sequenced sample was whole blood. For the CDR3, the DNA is TGCAGTGCTTACCGACAGGGTGGCAATCAGCCCCAGCATTTT. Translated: CSAYRQGGNQPQHF.